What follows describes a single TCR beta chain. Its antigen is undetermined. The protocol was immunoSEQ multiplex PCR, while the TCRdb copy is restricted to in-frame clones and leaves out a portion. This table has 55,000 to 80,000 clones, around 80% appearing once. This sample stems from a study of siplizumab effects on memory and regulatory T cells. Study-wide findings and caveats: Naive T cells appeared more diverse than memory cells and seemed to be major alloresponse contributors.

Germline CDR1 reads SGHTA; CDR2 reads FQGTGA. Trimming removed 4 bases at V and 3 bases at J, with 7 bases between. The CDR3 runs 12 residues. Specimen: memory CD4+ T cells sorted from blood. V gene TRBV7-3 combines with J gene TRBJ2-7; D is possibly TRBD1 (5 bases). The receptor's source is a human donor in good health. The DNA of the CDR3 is TGTGCCAGCAGCTGGCAGGGCTACGAGCAGTACTTC. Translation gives CASSWQGYEQYF.